This note documents a single T cell receptor beta chain sequence. This record comes from a study of blood T cell repertoires in COVID-19. Repertoires were generated with immunoSEQ multiplex PCR, while TCRdb's copy carries only in-frame clones and drops some. The sample gives under 250,000 clones, 65% to 90% of which show up once; 8.9% is in the top ten. This CDR3 contains 13 residues. The germline CDR1 and CDR2 sequences are SGHTA and FQGTGA. The ends lost 6 bases at V and 7 bases at J; junction bases unmatched: 4. The V and J genes are TRBV7-3 and TRBJ2-1, with TRBD2 matching 9 bases. This sequence originates from a woman in her forties or fifties with acute COVID-19. The material sequenced was PBMCs or T cells enriched from blood (not recorded which). This CDR3 reads CASRTSGANEQFF. DNA for the CDR3: TGTGCCAGCAGGACTAGCGGAGCAAATGAGCAGTTCTTC.